The 8 T cell receptor beta chains below come from one sample, sequenced in a study of blood T cell repertoires in COVID-19. The table came from immunoSEQ multiplex PCR; TCRdb's copy has only in-frame clones and leaves some out. The sample has about 150,000 clones; approximately 92% are singletons. Source material: peripheral blood. The receptors shown here come from a man aged 18 to 30 with COVID-19, enrolled during active disease.

The CDR3 DNA is TGTGCCAGTAGTATGAGGACAGGGGAAGGCTACGAGCAGTACTTC. This encodes CASSMRTGEGYEQYF. The chain carries TRBV19 and TRBJ2-7, with 9 bases identical to TRBD1. V lost 3 bases, J lost 3 bases, and 6 bases stayed unmatched. CDR3 length equals 15 residues. The germline V gene has CDR1 LNHDA and CDR2 SQIVND (reference sequence).

The gene calls are TRBV5-1 and TRBJ2-7, with 8 bases lining up with TRBD1. V was pared by 5 bases and J by 6 bases, with 7 bases of the junction left unmatched. CDR3 length equals 13 residues. Per germline, CDR1 SGHRS and CDR2 YFSETQ. CDR3 residues: CASSPDRDGEQYF. The CDR3 DNA is TGCGCCAGCAGTCCGGACAGGGACGGCGAGCAGTACTTC.

The rearrangement links TRBV30 to TRBJ2-7; maybe TRBD1 (6 bases). V was clipped by 3 bases and J by 2 bases, with 11 bases between them. From germline, CDR1 is GTSNPN and CDR2 SVGIG (reference sequence). CDR3 size: 13 residues. CDR3 residues: CAWSMDSTYEQYF. For the CDR3, the DNA is TGTGCCTGGAGCATGGACAGTACCTACGAGCAGTACTTC. Using reference TRBV30 and TRBJ2-7 for the parts outside the CDR3, the full variable domain is SQTIHQWPATLVQPVGSPLSLECTVEGTSNPNLYWYRQAAGRGLQLLFYSVGIGQISSEVPQNLSASRPQDRQFILSSKKLLLSDSGFYLCAWSMDSTYEQYFGPGTRLTVT.

V gene TRBV7-3 combines with J gene TRBJ2-1, with a weak D call TRBD1 (5 bases). The CDR3 loop spans 13 amino acids. CDR1 and CDR2 (germline): SGHTA, FQGTGA. Trimming left V 5 bases short and J 4 bases short, with 9 bases between. CDR3 in DNA: TGTGCCAGCAGCGCCCAGGGATACAATGAGCAGTTCTTC. Protein: CASSAQGYNEQFF.

This chain joins TRBV15 and TRBJ2-4, with D maybe TRBD1 (6 bases). V was shortened by 3 bases and J by 0 bases, with 9 bases between the two germline ends. Per the germline V gene, CDR1 is LNHNV and CDR2 is YYDKDF (reference sequence). The CDR3 covers 15 residues. The CDR3 DNA sequence: TGTGCCACCAGCAGCCGGACAGTAGCCAAAAACATTCAGTACTTC. It encodes CATSSRTVAKNIQYF.

The chain recombines TRBV29-1 with TRBJ2-1; 7 nucleotides match TRBD1. The germline gives CDR1 SQVTM, CDR2 ANQGSEA. V trimming: 5 bases; J trimming: 5 bases; junction bases outside the gene matches: 9. The CDR3 has 14 amino acids. CDR3 DNA sequence: TGCAGCGTTCACAGCTGGACAGGTCACAATGAGCAGTTCTTC. Protein product: CSVHSWTGHNEQFF.

This chain uses TRBV10-3 with TRBJ1-2; D might be TRBD1 (5 bases). This CDR3 contains 14 residues. Trimming removed 4 bases from V and 4 bases from J, with 13 bases in between. Germline V CDR1 and CDR2: ENHRY, SYGVKD. CDR3 sequence: CAISVWDGGYGYTF. CDR3 nucleotide sequence: TGTGCCATCAGTGTTTGGGACGGGGGCTATGGCTACACCTTC.

This clone was seen once. The V gene is TRBV19, the J gene TRBJ2-2; the match to TRBD1 covers 9 bases. CDR1 LNHDA and CDR2 SQIVND come from the germline V gene (reference sequence). This CDR3 is 14 amino acids long. After removal of 4 bases from V and 5 bases from J, the junction contained 2 bases not matched to a gene. In nucleotides, the CDR3 is TGTGCCAGTAGTAATGGACAGGGGACCGGGGAGCTGTTTTTT. Translated: CASSNGQGTGELFF.